This TCR beta chain originates from a study of blood T cell repertoires in COVID-19. Authors' data handling: From reference gene primer amplification, estimates of nucleated cell counts were derived. The repertoire was sequenced with immunoSEQ multiplex PCR; TCRdb's copy has only in-frame clones and lacks some. From that table come the V and J calls and clone size; the DNA was used to work out D and trimming. The sample contains fewer than 250,000 clones, more than 75% of which appear only once. This clone has a handful of counts. V shed 7 bases, J shed 8 bases, and the junction held 8 bases outside the gene matches. From germline, CDR1 is WNHNN and CDR2 SYGVQD (reference sequence). CDR3 size: 14 residues.

The sequenced sample was peripheral blood. The receptor was derived from a woman aged 60 to 75 who had recovered from COVID-19. The chain combines TRBV10-1 with TRBJ1-4, with 9 bases matching TRBD1. The CDR3 nucleotides are TGCGCCAGCATTCGGACAGGGGTAGGAGAAAAACTGTTTTTT. Translation gives CASIRTGVGEKLFF.